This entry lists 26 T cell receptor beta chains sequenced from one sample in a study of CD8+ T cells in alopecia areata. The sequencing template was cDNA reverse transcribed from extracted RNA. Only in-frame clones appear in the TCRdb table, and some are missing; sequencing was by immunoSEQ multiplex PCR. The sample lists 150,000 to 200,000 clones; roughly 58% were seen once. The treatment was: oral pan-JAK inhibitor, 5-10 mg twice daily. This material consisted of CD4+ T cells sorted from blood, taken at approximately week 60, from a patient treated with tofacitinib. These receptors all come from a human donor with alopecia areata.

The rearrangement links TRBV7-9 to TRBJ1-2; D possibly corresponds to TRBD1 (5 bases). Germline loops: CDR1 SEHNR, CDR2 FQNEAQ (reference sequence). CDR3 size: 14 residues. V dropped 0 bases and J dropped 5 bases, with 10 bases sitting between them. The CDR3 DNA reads TGTGCCAGCAGCTTAGCAGGCAGGGAATATGGCTACACCTTC. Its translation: CASSLAGREYGYTF.

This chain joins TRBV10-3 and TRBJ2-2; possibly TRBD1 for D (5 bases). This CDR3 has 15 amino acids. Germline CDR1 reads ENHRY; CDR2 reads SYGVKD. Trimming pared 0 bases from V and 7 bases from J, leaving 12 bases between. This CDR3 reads CAISESTGSHGELFF. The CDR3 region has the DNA TGTGCCATCAGTGAGTCAACAGGAAGTCACGGGGAGCTGTTTTTT.

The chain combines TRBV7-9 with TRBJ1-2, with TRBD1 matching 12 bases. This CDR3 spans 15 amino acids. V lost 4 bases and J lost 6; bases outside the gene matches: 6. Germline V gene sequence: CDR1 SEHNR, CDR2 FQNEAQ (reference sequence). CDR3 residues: CASSSGTGGADGYTF. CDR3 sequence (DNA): TGTGCCAGCAGCTCTGGGACAGGGGGCGCCGATGGCTACACCTTC.

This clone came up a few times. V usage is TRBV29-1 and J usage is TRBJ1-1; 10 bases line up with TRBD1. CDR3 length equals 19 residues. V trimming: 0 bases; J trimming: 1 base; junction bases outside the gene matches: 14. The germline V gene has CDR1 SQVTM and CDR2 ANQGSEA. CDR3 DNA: TGCAGCGTTGAAGATGGGAAGACAGGGGGCCCTATCGGGAACACTGAAGCTTTCTTT. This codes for CSVEDGKTGGPIGNTEAFF.

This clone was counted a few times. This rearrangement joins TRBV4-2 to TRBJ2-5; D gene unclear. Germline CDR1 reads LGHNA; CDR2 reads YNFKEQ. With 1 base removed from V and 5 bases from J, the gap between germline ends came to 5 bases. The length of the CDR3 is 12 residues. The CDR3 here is CASSQARETQYF. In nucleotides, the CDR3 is TGTGCCAGCAGCCAAGCCCGGGAGACCCAGTACTTC.

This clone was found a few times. For the CDR3, the DNA is TGCAGCGCAAAGGAAAGGGGGTGGGAGACCCAGTACTTC. It yields the protein CSAKERGWETQYF. The chain joins TRBV29-1 to TRBJ2-5; possibly TRBD1 for D (6 bases). From germline, CDR1 is SQVTM and CDR2 ANQGSEA. The V end was cut by 7 bases, the J end by 5 bases, with 17 bases between. The CDR3 extends over 13 amino acids.

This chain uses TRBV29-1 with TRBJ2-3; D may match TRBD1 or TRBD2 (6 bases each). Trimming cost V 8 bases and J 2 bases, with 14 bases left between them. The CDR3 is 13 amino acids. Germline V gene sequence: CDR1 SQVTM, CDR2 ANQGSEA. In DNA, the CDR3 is TGCAGCACGAGGGGGGTAGCCACAGATACGCAGTATTTT. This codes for CSTRGVATDTQYF.

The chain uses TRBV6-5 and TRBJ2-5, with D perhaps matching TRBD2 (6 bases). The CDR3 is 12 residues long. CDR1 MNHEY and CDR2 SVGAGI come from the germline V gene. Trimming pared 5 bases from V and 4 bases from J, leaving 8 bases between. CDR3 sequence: CASSRDSETQYF. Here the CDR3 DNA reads TGTGCCAGCAGTCGGGACTCAGAGACCCAGTACTTC.

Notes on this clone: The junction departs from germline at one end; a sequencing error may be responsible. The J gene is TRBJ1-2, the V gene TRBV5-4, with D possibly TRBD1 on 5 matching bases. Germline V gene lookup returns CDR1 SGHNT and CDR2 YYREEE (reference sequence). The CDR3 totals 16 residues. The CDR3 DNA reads TGTGCCAGCGGCTTGGTGACCGGGACGGCCGGCTATGGCTACACCTTC. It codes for CASGLVTGTAGYGYTF.

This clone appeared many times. The CDR3 nucleotides are TGTGCCTGGAGTTCCAAATCAACAAACCTCTACGAGCAGTACTTC. Amino acids: CAWSSKSTNLYEQYF. The rearrangement joins TRBV30 to TRBJ2-7; no clear D gene. V was pared by 2 bases and J by 3 bases, with 17 bases between. This CDR3 is built from 15 residues. Germline-derived CDR1 and CDR2 are GTSNPN and SVGIG (reference sequence). The variable domain in full, with the rest retrieved from reference TRBV30 and TRBJ2-7, is SQTIHQWPATLVQPVGSPLSLECTVEGTSNPNLYWYRQAAGRGLQLLFYSVGIGQISSEVPQNLSASRPQDRQFILSSKKLLLSDSGFYLCAWSSKSTNLYEQYFGPGTRLTVT.

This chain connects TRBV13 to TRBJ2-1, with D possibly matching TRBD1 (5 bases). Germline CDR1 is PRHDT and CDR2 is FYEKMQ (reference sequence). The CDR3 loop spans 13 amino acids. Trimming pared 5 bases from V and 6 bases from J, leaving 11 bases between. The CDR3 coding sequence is TGTGCCAGCAGCCCTCCAGGGCGCAATGAGCAGTTCTTC. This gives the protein CASSPPGRNEQFF.

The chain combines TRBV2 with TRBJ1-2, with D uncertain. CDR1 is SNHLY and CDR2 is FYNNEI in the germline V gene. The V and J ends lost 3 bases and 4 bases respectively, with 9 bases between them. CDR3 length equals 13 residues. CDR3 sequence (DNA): TGTGCCAGCAGTGAGCGGCAGAGCTATGGCTACACCTTC. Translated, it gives CASSERQSYGYTF.

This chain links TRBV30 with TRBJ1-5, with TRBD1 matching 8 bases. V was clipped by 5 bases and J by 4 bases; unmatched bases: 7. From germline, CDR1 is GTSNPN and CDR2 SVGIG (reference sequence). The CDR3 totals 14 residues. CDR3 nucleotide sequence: TGTGCCTGGTCGGCAGGGGGCCGAAATCAGCCCCAGCATTTT. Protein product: CAWSAGGRNQPQHF.

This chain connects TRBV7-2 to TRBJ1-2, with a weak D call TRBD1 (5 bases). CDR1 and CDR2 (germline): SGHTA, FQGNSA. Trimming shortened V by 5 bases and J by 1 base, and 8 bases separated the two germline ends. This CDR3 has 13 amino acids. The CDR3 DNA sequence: TGTGCCAGCAGCCTGGGGCGTAACTATGGCTACACCTTC. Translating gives CASSLGRNYGYTF.

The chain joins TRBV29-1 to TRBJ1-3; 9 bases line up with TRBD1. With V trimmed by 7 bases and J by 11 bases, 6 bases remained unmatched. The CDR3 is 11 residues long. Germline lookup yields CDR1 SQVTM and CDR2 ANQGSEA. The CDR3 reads CSGSDRGAIYF. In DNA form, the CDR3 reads TGCAGCGGGTCGGACAGGGGCGCCATATATTTT.

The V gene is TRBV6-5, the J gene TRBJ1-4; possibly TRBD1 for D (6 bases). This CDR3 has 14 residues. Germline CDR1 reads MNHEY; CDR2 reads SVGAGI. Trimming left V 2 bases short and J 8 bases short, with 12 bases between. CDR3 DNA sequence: TGTGCCAGCAGTTACGGGGGGCCTAGGGAAAAACTGTTTTTT. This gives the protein CASSYGGPREKLFF.

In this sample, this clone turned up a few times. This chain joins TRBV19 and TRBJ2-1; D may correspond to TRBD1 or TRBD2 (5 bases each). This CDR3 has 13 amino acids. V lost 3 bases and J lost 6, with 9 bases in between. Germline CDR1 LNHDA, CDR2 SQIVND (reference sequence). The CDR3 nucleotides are TGTGCCAGTAGTATCCGTGGGGGCAATGAGCAGTTCTTC. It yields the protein CASSIRGGNEQFF.

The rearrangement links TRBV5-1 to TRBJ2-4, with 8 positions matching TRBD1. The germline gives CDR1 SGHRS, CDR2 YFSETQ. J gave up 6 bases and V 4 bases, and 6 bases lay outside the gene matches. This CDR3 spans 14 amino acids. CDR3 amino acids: CASSAGQGGNIQYF. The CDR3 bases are TGCGCCAGCAGCGCCGGACAGGGAGGAAACATTCAGTACTTC. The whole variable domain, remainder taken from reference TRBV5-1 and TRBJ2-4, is KAGVTQTPRYLIKTRGQQVTLSCSPISGHRSVSWYQQTPGQGLQFLFEYFSETQRNKGNFPGRFSGRQFSNSRSEMNVSTLELGDSALYLCASSAGQGGNIQYFGAGTRLSVL.

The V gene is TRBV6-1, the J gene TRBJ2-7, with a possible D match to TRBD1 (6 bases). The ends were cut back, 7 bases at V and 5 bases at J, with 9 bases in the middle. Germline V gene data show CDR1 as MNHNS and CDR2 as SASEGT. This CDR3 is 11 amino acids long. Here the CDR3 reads CASNRVDEQYF. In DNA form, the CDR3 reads TGTGCCAGCAACAGGGTCGACGAGCAGTACTTC.

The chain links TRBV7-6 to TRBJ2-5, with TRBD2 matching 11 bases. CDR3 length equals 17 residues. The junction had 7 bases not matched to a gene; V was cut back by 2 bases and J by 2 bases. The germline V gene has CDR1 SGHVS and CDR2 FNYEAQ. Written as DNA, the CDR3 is TGTGCCAGCAGCTTAAGTGTAGCGGGGGGGTCACAAGAGACCCAGTACTTC. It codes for CASSLSVAGGSQETQYF.

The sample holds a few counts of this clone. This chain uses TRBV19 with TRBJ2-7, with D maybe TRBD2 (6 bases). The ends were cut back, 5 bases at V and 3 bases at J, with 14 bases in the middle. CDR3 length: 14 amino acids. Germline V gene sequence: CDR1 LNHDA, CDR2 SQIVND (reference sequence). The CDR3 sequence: CASSVAVGSYEQYF. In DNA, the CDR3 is TGTGCCAGTAGTGTAGCGGTTGGTAGCTACGAGCAGTACTTC.

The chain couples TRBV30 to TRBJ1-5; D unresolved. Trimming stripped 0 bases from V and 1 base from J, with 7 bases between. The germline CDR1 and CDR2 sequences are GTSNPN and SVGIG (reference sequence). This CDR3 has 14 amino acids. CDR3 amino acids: CAWSVQASNQPQHF. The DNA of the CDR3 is TGTGCCTGGAGTGTTCAGGCCAGCAATCAGCCCCAGCATTTT.

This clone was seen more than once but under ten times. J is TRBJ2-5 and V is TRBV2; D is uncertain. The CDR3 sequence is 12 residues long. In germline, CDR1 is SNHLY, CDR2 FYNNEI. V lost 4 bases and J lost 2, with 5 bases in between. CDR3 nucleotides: TGTGCCAGCAGTGCGAGTCAAGAGACCCAGTACTTC. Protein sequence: CASSASQETQYF.

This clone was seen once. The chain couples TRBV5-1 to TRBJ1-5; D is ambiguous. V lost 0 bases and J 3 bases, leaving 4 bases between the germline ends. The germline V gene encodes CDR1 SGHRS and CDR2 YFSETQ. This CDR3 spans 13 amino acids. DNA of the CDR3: TGCGCCAGCAGCTTGGGGGTCAATCAGCCCCAGCATTTT. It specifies CASSLGVNQPQHF.

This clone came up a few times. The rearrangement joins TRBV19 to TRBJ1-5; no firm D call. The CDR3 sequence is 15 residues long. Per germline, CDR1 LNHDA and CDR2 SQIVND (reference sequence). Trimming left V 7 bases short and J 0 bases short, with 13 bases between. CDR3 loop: CASKAGRYSNQPQHF. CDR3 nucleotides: TGTGCCAGTAAAGCTGGGAGGTATAGCAATCAGCCCCAGCATTTT.

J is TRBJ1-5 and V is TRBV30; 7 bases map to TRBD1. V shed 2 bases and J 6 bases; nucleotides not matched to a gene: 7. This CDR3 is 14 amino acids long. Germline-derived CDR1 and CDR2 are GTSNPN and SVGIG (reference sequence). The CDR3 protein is CAWSLQGSGQPQHF. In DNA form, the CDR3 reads TGTGCCTGGAGTTTACAGGGGAGCGGTCAGCCCCAGCATTTT.